These 15 T cell receptor beta chains were all obtained from the same sample, sequenced in a study of blood T cell repertoires in COVID-19. Using immunoSEQ multiplex PCR, the repertoire was profiled, and TCRdb retains in-frame clones only, with some absent. The table shows fewer than 300,000 clones, with about nine tenths occurring only once. The material sequenced was peripheral blood. Receptors were obtained from a woman between 25 and 40 years old with COVID-19, enrolled during active disease.

The rearrangement uses TRBV3-1 (or the pseudogene TRBV3-2) and TRBJ1-6, with D perhaps matching TRBD1 (5 bases). V was cut by 0 bases and J by 2 bases, with 11 bases left in between. CDR1 is LGHDT and CDR2 is YNNKEL in the germline V gene (reference sequence). The CDR3 has 17 amino acids. Here the CDR3 reads CASSQDWSGAYNSPLHF. DNA for the CDR3: TGTGCCAGCAGCCAAGATTGGTCGGGGGCCTATAATTCACCCCTCCACTTT.

The chain has TRBV7-9 and TRBJ2-3; the match to TRBD2 covers 9 bases. Germline CDR1 is SEHNR and CDR2 is FQNEAQ (reference sequence). V lost 1 base, J lost 4 bases, and 6 bases stayed unmatched. The CDR3 contains 16 residues. CDR3 nucleotide sequence: TGTGCCAGCAGCTTAGTCGGAGCGGGAGGCGCAGATACGCAGTATTTT. Its protein product is CASSLVGAGGADTQYF.

V gene TRBV11-2 combines with J gene TRBJ2-7, with TRBD2 identical over 8 bases. The CDR3 spans 14 residues. With V trimmed by 0 bases and J by 7 bases, 5 bases remained unmatched. Germline V lookup: CDR1 SGHAT, CDR2 FQNNGV. The CDR3 loop reads CASSLEGLVREQYF. Here the CDR3 DNA reads TGTGCCAGCAGCTTAGAGGGACTAGTCCGGGAGCAGTACTTC.

In its sample, this clone was seen a few times. The chain combines TRBV25-1 with TRBJ1-1, with no clear D. The CDR3 loop spans 15 amino acids. Germline lookup yields CDR1 MGHDK and CDR2 SYGVNS. The ends were cut back, 1 base at V and 1 base at J, with 10 bases in the middle. The CDR3 DNA reads TGTGCCAGCAGTGAATGGAGTGGGAGGAACACTGAAGCTTTCTTT. Translation: CASSEWSGRNTEAFF. Using reference TRBV25-1 and TRBJ1-1 for the parts outside the CDR3, the full variable domain is EADIYQTPRYLVIGTGKKITLECSQTMGHDKMYWYQQDPGMELHLIHYSYGVNSTEKGDLSSESTVSRIRTEHFPLTLESARPSHTSQYLCASSEWSGRNTEAFFGQGTRLTVV.

This CDR3 reads CASSLSGQHTEAFF. DNA of the CDR3: TGTGCCAGCAGCTTGTCGGGACAGCACACTGAAGCTTTCTTT. The rearrangement joins TRBV7-8 to TRBJ1-1, with 7 positions matching TRBD1. CDR1 is SGHVS, CDR2 FQNEAQ, per germline. The CDR3 has 14 amino acids. V trimming: 3 bases; J trimming: 3 bases; junction bases outside the gene matches: 4.

This chain joins TRBV2 and TRBJ2-7; TRBD2 might be the D (6 bases). Trimming removed 6 bases at V and 5 bases at J, with 8 bases between. The germline CDR1 and CDR2 sequences are SNHLY and FYNNEI. CDR3 length: 11 residues. CDR3 region: CASRLAHEQYF. The CDR3 DNA reads as TGTGCCAGCAGACTAGCCCACGAGCAGTACTTC.

The chain carries TRBV19 and TRBJ1-3; no clear D gene. The germline V gene encodes CDR1 LNHDA and CDR2 SQIVND (reference sequence). Between the trimmed V and J ends, which lost 4 bases and 2 bases, there was a span of 3 bases. The CDR3 has 12 residues. The DNA for the CDR3 is TGTGCCAGTAGTAGAGCTGGAAACACCATATATTTT. Translation gives CASSRAGNTIYF. Full variable domain (outside the CDR3, taken from reference TRBV19 and TRBJ1-3): DGGITQSPKYLFRKEGQNVTLSCEQNLNHDAMYWYRQDPGQGLRLIYYSQIVNDFQKGDIAEGYSVSREKKESFPLTVTSAQKNPTAFYLCASSRAGNTIYFGEGSWLTVV.

This rearrangement joins TRBV5-4 to TRBJ2-7; 11 nucleotides agree with TRBD1. Germline V CDR1 and CDR2: SGHNT, YYREEE (reference sequence). The CDR3 spans 14 residues. Trimming took 4 bases from V and 3 from J; bases not matched to a gene: 3. The CDR3, as DNA: TGTGCCAGCAGCCCGGGGACAGGGGGCTACGAGCAGTACTTC. Protein product: CASSPGTGGYEQYF.

This clone has a single count. This chain joins TRBV27 and TRBJ2-7; 7 positions match TRBD1. V lost 4 bases to trimming and J lost 1 base; unmatched junction nucleotides: 7. Germline CDR1 reads MNHEY; CDR2 reads SMNVEV (reference sequence). The CDR3 totals 15 residues. The CDR3 DNA sequence: TGTGCCAGCAGTTCGCTAGGGGGCAGTTCCTACGAGCAGTACTTC. This gives the protein CASSSLGGSSYEQYF.

This clone occurred a few times. The chain recombines TRBV29-1 with TRBJ2-2; TRBD1 might be the D (5 bases). Germline loops: CDR1 SQVTM, CDR2 ANQGSEA. V dropped 4 bases and J dropped 5 bases, with 14 bases sitting between them. This CDR3 has 14 residues. The CDR3: CSVGAGRGTGELFF. Written as DNA, the CDR3 is TGCAGCGTTGGGGCAGGGCGAGGAACCGGGGAGCTGTTTTTT.

CDR3 sequence (DNA): TGTGCCAGCAGCCCCACAGGGGTCAACTACGAGCAGTACTTC. Protein: CASSPTGVNYEQYF. V usage is TRBV9 and J usage is TRBJ2-7, with 7 bases matching TRBD1. The CDR3 consists of 14 residues. V was clipped by 4 bases and J by 3 bases; unmatched bases: 7. Looked up from germline, CDR1 is SGDLS and CDR2 is YYNGEE.

The rearrangement uses TRBV2 and TRBJ2-7, with 11 positions matching TRBD2. The CDR3 has 15 amino acids. The germline V gene encodes CDR1 SNHLY and CDR2 FYNNEI. The ends lost 1 base at V and 4 bases at J; junction bases unmatched: 3. In DNA form, the CDR3 reads TGTGCCAGCAGTGAAGTACTAGCGGGAGCGTACGAGCAGTACTTC. Translation: CASSEVLAGAYEQYF. Full variable domain (rest looked up from reference TRBV2 and TRBJ2-7): EPEVTQTPSHQVTQMGQEVILRCVPISNHLYFYWYRQILGQKVEFLVSFYNNEISEKSEIFDDQFSVERPDGSNFTLKIRSTKLEDSAMYFCASSEVLAGAYEQYFGPGTRLTVT.

The J gene is TRBJ1-1, the V gene TRBV21-1; TRBD1 is the table's D call, not checked against the DNA. TRBV21-1 is a pseudogene. There are 15 residues in the CDR3. The CDR3 DNA reads as TGTGCCAGCAGCAAACAAAAGGCGGACATCACTGAAGCTTTCTTT. Protein product: CASSKQKADITEAFF.

The CDR3 DNA reads as TGTGCCAGCAGCCACCCTCCCTTGAGGAGCGAGCAGTACTTC. Its translation: CASSHPPLRSEQYF. This chain uses TRBV3-1 (or the pseudogene TRBV3-2) with TRBJ2-7; D gene ambiguous. Germline CDR1 is LGHDT and CDR2 is YNNKEL (reference sequence). V lost 3 bases, J lost 6 bases, and 15 bases lay in between. CDR3 length: 14 residues.

The CDR3 loop is CASLIGAGGGQPQHF. The CDR3 bases are TGTGCCAGTCTAATCGGGGCAGGGGGCGGTCAGCCCCAGCATTTT. The rearrangement joins TRBV19 to TRBJ1-5; 8 nucleotides agree with TRBD1. This CDR3 is built from 15 residues. V gave up 8 bases and J gave up 6 bases; unmatched junction bases: 12. The germline V gene has CDR1 LNHDA and CDR2 SQIVND (reference sequence). The entire variable domain, with the rest obtained from reference TRBV19 and TRBJ1-5, is as follows: DGGITQSPKYLFRKEGQNVTLSCEQNLNHDAMYWYRQDPGQGLRLIYYSQIVNDFQKGDIAEGYSVSREKKESFPLTVTSAQKNPTAFYLCASLIGAGGGQPQHFGDGTRLSIL.